The sequence of this T cell receptor (beta chain) was determined in a study of T cell responses to AZD1222 COVID-19 vaccine. The CDR3 sequence is 15 residues long. Regarding this clone: Its antigen is still unknown.

Study results and limitations: Per reports, nearly half of all spike-specific TCRs target regions that are unmutated in variants.

Using immunoSEQ multiplex PCR, the repertoire was profiled, and TCRdb retains in-frame clones only, with some absent. The table has 130,000 or so clones, more than 85% seen once. The genes are TRBV21-1 and TRBJ2-4; the table's D gene call, TRBD1, was not cross checked with the DNA. TRBV21-1 is flagged as a pseudogene. The sample here was peripheral blood, taken on day 0 of MenACWY control vaccination. The source of this sequence is an adult in good health. The CDR3 region has the DNA TGTGCCACCGACGCAGGGGCGAATCCCAAAAACATTCAGTACTTC. This gives the protein CATDAGANPKNIQYF.